This is a list of T cell receptor beta chains from one sample in a study of T cell repertoires in cytomegalovirus infection. Each CDR3 protein is one row after TCRdb ran MiXCR on the reads. The table records approximately 500,000 distinct CDR3 sequences, roughly 12% of them present only once. The specimen was PBMCs. The receptor source for this set is a human donor in good health (CMV status not recorded). Some clones in this sample may be carry-over from other donors' samples. The CDR3 runs from the conserved cysteine through the conserved F or W. Fields, in order: J gene, V gene, clone size, D gene, CDR3 protein, CDR3 DNA. The D gene is left open where the match is weak. Clone size is shown for a subset of rows, as once, few, many or a class of expanded clone.

j_call: TRBJ2-1
v_call: TRBV19
clone_size: many
d_call: TRBD2
cdr3_aa: CATFAGTSASTSSYNEQFF
cdr3_nt: TGTGCCACCTTCGCCGGGACTAGCGCTTCAACTAGCTCCTACAATGAGCAGTTCTTC

j_call: TRBJ2-1
v_call: TRBV7-9
clone_size: few
d_call: TRBD2
cdr3_aa: CASSSLQRGSSYNEQFF
cdr3_nt: TGTGCCAGCAGCTCCCTCCAGCGGGGGTCCTCCTACAATGAGCAGTTCTTC

j_call: TRBJ1-1
v_call: TRBV7-8
clone_size: many
d_call: .
cdr3_aa: CASSSGGVNTEAFF
cdr3_nt: TGTGCCAGCAGCTCGGGGGGAGTGAACACTGAAGCTTTCTTT

j_call: TRBJ1-1
v_call: TRBV7-8
clone_size: medium-sized
d_call: .
cdr3_aa: CASSFAENTEAFF
cdr3_nt: TGTGCCAGCAGCTTCGCAGAGAACACTGAAGCTTTCTTT

j_call: TRBJ2-7
v_call: TRBV29-1
clone_size: few
d_call: TRBD1
cdr3_aa: CSARGQGAAYEQYF
cdr3_nt: TGCAGCGCGCGGGGACAGGGGGCGGCCTACGAGCAGTACTTC

j_call: TRBJ2-7
v_call: TRBV3-1
clone_size: many
d_call: TRBD2
cdr3_aa: CASSQGTGGSFLGGQYF
cdr3_nt: TGTGCCAGCAGCCAAGGGACCGGCGGGAGTTTCCTCGGTGGGCAGTACTTC

j_call: TRBJ2-3
v_call: TRBV7-2
clone_size: many
d_call: TRBD2
cdr3_aa: CASSLDSTAGGQADTQYF
cdr3_nt: TGTGCCAGCAGCTTAGATTCCACGGCGGGAGGGCAAGCAGATACGCAGTATTTT

j_call: TRBJ2-3
v_call: TRBV7-9
clone_size: .
d_call: TRBD1
cdr3_aa: CASRSSGGTTDTQYF
cdr3_nt: TGTGCCAGCAGATCGTCAGGGGGTACCACAGATACGCAGTATTTT

j_call: TRBJ1-2
v_call: TRBV19
clone_size: few
d_call: .
cdr3_aa: CASRTGLSGYTF
cdr3_nt: TGTGCCAGTAGGACAGGCCTAAGTGGCTACACCTTC

j_call: TRBJ1-1
v_call: TRBV7-7
clone_size: many
d_call: .
cdr3_aa: CASSFNRYTEAFF
cdr3_nt: TGTGCCAGCAGCTTTAACAGGTACACTGAAGCTTTCTTT

j_call: TRBJ2-3
v_call: TRBV7-6
clone_size: many
d_call: TRBD2
cdr3_aa: CASSFRLAGGTDTQYF
cdr3_nt: TGTGCCAGCAGCTTCCGACTAGCGGGGGGGACAGATACGCAGTATTTT

j_call: TRBJ1-5
v_call: TRBV7-6
clone_size: many
d_call: .
cdr3_aa: CASSLDRDGPQHF
cdr3_nt: TGTGCCAGCAGCTTAGACAGGGACGGGCCCCAGCATTTT

j_call: TRBJ2-7
v_call: TRBV7-9
clone_size: many
d_call: TRBD1
cdr3_aa: CASSWTGFEQYF
cdr3_nt: TGTGCCAGCAGCTGGACAGGGTTTGAGCAGTACTTC

j_call: TRBJ2-7
v_call: TRBV15
clone_size: .
d_call: .
cdr3_aa: CATSRDGPGSYEQYF
cdr3_nt: TGTGCCACCAGCAGAGATGGCCCAGGGTCCTACGAGCAGTACTTC

j_call: TRBJ2-1
v_call: TRBV12-5
clone_size: many
d_call: .
cdr3_aa: CASTGYDEQFF
cdr3_nt: TGTGCTAGTACGGGGTATGATGAGCAGTTCTTC

j_call: TRBJ2-2
v_call: TRBV7-9
clone_size: many
d_call: .
cdr3_aa: CASSSGRNTGELFF
cdr3_nt: TGTGCCAGCAGCTCCGGGCGGAACACCGGGGAGCTGTTTTTT

j_call: TRBJ2-7
v_call: TRBV2
clone_size: .
d_call: .
cdr3_aa: CASSEEYDYEQYF
cdr3_nt: TGTGCCAGCAGTGAAGAGTATGACTACGAGCAGTACTTC

j_call: TRBJ1-1
v_call: TRBV18
clone_size: .
d_call: .
cdr3_aa: CASSPSEKTEAFF
cdr3_nt: TGTGCCAGCTCCCCGTCGGAGAAAACTGAAGCTTTCTTT

j_call: TRBJ1-1
v_call: TRBV11-2
clone_size: many
d_call: .
cdr3_aa: CASSFGTTNTEAFF
cdr3_nt: TGTGCCAGCAGCTTCGGCACCACGAACACTGAAGCTTTCTTT

j_call: TRBJ2-1
v_call: TRBV6-6
clone_size: many
d_call: .
cdr3_aa: CASSYLDNYNEQFF
cdr3_nt: TGTGCCAGCAGTTACCTAGACAACTACAATGAGCAGTTCTTC

j_call: TRBJ2-6
v_call: TRBV7-2
clone_size: many
d_call: .
cdr3_aa: CASSPLGGTGANVLTF
cdr3_nt: TGTGCCAGCAGCCCCCTCGGGGGCACTGGGGCCAACGTCCTGACTTTC

j_call: TRBJ2-2
v_call: TRBV5-4
clone_size: many
d_call: TRBD1
cdr3_aa: CASSRRAAGGSNTGELFF
cdr3_nt: TGTGCCAGCAGCCGCCGTGCGGCAGGGGGCTCTAACACCGGGGAGCTGTTTTTT

j_call: TRBJ1-1
v_call: TRBV19
clone_size: few
d_call: TRBD1
cdr3_aa: CASSFDRVASTEAFF
cdr3_nt: TGTGCCAGTAGTTTCGACAGGGTCGCGAGCACTGAAGCTTTCTTT

j_call: TRBJ2-7
v_call: TRBV18
clone_size: few
d_call: .
cdr3_aa: CASSPGSDGVGQYF
cdr3_nt: TGTGCCAGCTCACCAGGGTCGGACGGGGTCGGGCAGTACTTC

j_call: TRBJ1-6
v_call: TRBV7-8
clone_size: many
d_call: TRBD1
cdr3_aa: CASSKSPGQANSPLHF
cdr3_nt: TGTGCCAGCAGCAAATCCCCGGGACAGGCTAATTCACCCCTCCACTTT

j_call: TRBJ2-5
v_call: TRBV29-1
clone_size: few
d_call: TRBD2
cdr3_aa: CSVGGTRRETQYF
cdr3_nt: TGCAGCGTTGGGGGGACTAGGCGGGAGACCCAGTACTTC

j_call: TRBJ2-1
v_call: TRBV5-1
clone_size: once
d_call: TRBD2
cdr3_aa: CASSMLAGGPYNEQFF
cdr3_nt: TGCGCCAGCAGCATGCTAGCGGGGGGTCCCTACAATGAGCAGTTCTTC

j_call: TRBJ2-1
v_call: TRBV7-9
clone_size: few
d_call: .
cdr3_aa: CASSFSAGPLDEQFF
cdr3_nt: TGTGCCAGCAGTTTTAGCGCGGGACCGCTGGATGAGCAGTTCTTC

j_call: TRBJ1-5
v_call: TRBV5-1
clone_size: few
d_call: TRBD1
cdr3_aa: CASSPTGSYSNQPQHF
cdr3_nt: TGCGCCAGCAGCCCGACAGGGAGCTATAGCAATCAGCCCCAGCATTTT

j_call: TRBJ1-5
v_call: TRBV20-1
clone_size: many
d_call: .
cdr3_aa: CSAIRDSNQPQHF
cdr3_nt: TGCAGTGCCATTCGGGACAGCAATCAGCCCCAGCATTTT

j_call: TRBJ2-7
v_call: TRBV7-9
clone_size: many
d_call: .
cdr3_aa: CASSPERSGRIYEQYF
cdr3_nt: TGTGCCAGCAGCCCAGAACGTTCTGGACGGATCTACGAGCAGTACTTC

j_call: TRBJ2-4
v_call: TRBV6-6
clone_size: .
d_call: TRBD2
cdr3_aa: CASSYSMGRLAGGLNIQYF
cdr3_nt: TGTGCCAGCAGTTACTCGATGGGAAGACTAGCGGGGGGACTAAACATTCAGTACTTC

j_call: TRBJ1-4
v_call: TRBV6-6
clone_size: many
d_call: .
cdr3_aa: CASRIEVLSEKLFF
cdr3_nt: TGTGCCAGCAGAATCGAGGTGCTGAGTGAAAAACTGTTTTTT

j_call: TRBJ1-2
v_call: TRBV6-1
clone_size: many
d_call: .
cdr3_aa: CASSERGANIYGYTF
cdr3_nt: TGTGCCAGCAGTGAGCGGGGCGCAAACATCTATGGCTACACCTTC

j_call: TRBJ2-1
v_call: TRBV7-9
clone_size: many
d_call: .
cdr3_aa: CASSREQFF
cdr3_nt: TGTGCCAGCAGCCGCGAACAGTTCTTC

j_call: TRBJ2-7
v_call: TRBV10-3
clone_size: many
d_call: .
cdr3_aa: CAISVGGVDYEQYF
cdr3_nt: TGTGCCATCAGCGTGGGTGGGGTCGACTACGAGCAGTACTTC

j_call: TRBJ2-5
v_call: TRBV20-1
clone_size: few
d_call: .
cdr3_aa: CSARGRGQTQYF
cdr3_nt: TGCAGTGCTAGGGGGCGGGGACAGACCCAGTACTTC

j_call: TRBJ2-1
v_call: TRBV6-1
clone_size: .
d_call: TRBD2
cdr3_aa: CASSEYRTRINNEQFF
cdr3_nt: TGTGCCAGCAGTGAATATAGGACTAGAATAAACAATGAGCAGTTCTTC

j_call: TRBJ2-2
v_call: TRBV5-1
clone_size: many
d_call: TRBD1
cdr3_aa: CASSQTGENTGELFF
cdr3_nt: TGCGCCAGCAGCCAGACAGGGGAGAACACCGGGGAGCTGTTTTTT

j_call: TRBJ2-7
v_call: TRBV27
clone_size: .
d_call: .
cdr3_aa: CASSLTLEQASQGQYF
cdr3_nt: TGTGCCAGCAGTTTAACATTAGAGCAGGCGTCCCAGGGGCAGTACTTC

j_call: TRBJ2-1
v_call: TRBV12-3/TRBV12-4
clone_size: many
d_call: TRBD1
cdr3_aa: CASSLGGDRVSNEQFF
cdr3_nt: TGTGCCAGCAGTTTGGGAGGGGACAGGGTAAGCAATGAGCAGTTCTTC

j_call: TRBJ1-5
v_call: TRBV20-1
clone_size: many
d_call: .
cdr3_aa: CSARRQNQPQHF
cdr3_nt: TGCAGTGCTAGGAGACAGAATCAGCCCCAGCATTTT

j_call: TRBJ1-6
v_call: TRBV2
clone_size: many
d_call: .
cdr3_aa: CASSEWQGRSPLHF
cdr3_nt: TGTGCCAGCAGTGAATGGCAGGGTCGTTCACCCCTCCACTTT

j_call: TRBJ2-5
v_call: TRBV7-2
clone_size: many
d_call: .
cdr3_aa: CASSSHRTAVYQETQYF
cdr3_nt: TGTGCCAGCAGCTCCCACCGAACTGCGGTGTACCAAGAGACCCAGTACTTC

j_call: TRBJ1-1
v_call: TRBV20-1
clone_size: many
d_call: .
cdr3_aa: CSAPRGDTEAFF
cdr3_nt: TGCAGTGCCCCGAGGGGGGACACTGAAGCTTTCTTT

j_call: TRBJ1-2
v_call: TRBV2
clone_size: .
d_call: .
cdr3_aa: CASSSGRAVVGYGYTF
cdr3_nt: TGTGCCAGCTCCTCGGGAAGGGCGGTAGTGGGCTATGGCTACACCTTC

j_call: TRBJ2-3
v_call: TRBV5-1
clone_size: many
d_call: TRBD2
cdr3_aa: CASRDLISGLRTDTQYF
cdr3_nt: TGCGCCAGCAGAGACTTGATTAGCGGGCTTCGCACAGATACGCAGTATTTT

j_call: TRBJ1-3
v_call: TRBV6-6
clone_size: many
d_call: .
cdr3_aa: CASSPNRDRPNTIYF
cdr3_nt: TGTGCCAGCAGCCCCAACCGGGACCGGCCTAACACCATATATTTT